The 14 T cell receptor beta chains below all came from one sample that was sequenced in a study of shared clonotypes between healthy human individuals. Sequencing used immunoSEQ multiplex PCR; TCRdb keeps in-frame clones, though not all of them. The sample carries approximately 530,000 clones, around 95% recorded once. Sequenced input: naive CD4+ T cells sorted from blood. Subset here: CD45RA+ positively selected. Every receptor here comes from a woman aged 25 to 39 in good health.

The CDR3 loop reads CASSYSVGFAGELFF. The CDR3 DNA sequence: TGTGCCAGCAGTTACTCCGTAGGGTTCGCCGGGGAGCTGTTTTTT. The chain employs TRBV6-5 and TRBJ2-2; no reliable D call. V lost 0 bases, J lost 6 bases, and 11 bases lay in between. This CDR3 has 15 residues. Germline-derived CDR1 and CDR2 are MNHEY and SVGAGI.

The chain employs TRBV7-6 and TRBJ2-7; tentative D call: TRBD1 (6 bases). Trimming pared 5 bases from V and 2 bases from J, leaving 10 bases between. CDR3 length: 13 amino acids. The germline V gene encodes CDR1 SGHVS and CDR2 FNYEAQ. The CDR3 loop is CASSRTETYEQYF. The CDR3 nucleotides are TGTGCCAGCAGCCGGACAGAAACCTACGAGCAGTACTTC.

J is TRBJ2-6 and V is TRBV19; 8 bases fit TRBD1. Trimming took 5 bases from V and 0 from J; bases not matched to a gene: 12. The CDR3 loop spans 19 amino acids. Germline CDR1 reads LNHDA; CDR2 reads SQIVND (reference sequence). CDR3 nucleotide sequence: TGTGCCAGTAGTCGCCAACCCGGGACAGGCATCTCTGGGGCCAACGTCCTGACTTTC. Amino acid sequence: CASSRQPGTGISGANVLTF.

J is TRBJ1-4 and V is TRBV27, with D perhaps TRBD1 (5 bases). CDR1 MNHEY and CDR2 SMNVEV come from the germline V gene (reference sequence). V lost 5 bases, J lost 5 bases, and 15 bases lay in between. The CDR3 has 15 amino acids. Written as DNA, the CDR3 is TGTGCCAGCAGTGCCAACAGGCTTAGGAATGAAAAACTGTTTTTT. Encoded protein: CASSANRLRNEKLFF. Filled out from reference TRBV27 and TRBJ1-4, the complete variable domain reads EAQVTQNPRYLITVTGKKLTVTCSQNMNHEYMSWYRQDPGLGLRQIYYSMNVEVTDKGDVPEGYKVSRKEKRNFPLILESPSPNQTSLYFCASSANRLRNEKLFFGSGTQLSVL.

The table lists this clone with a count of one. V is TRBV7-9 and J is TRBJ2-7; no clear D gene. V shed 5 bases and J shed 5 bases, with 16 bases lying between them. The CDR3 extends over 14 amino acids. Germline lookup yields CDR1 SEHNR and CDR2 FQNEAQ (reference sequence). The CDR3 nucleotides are TGTGCCAGCAGCCTTGCTGGACCCCGCCACGAGCAGTACTTC. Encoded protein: CASSLAGPRHEQYF.

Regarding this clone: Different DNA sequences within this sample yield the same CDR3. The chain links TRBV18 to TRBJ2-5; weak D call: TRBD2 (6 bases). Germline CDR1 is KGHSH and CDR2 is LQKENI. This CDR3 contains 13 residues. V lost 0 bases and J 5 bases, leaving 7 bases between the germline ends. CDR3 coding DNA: TGTGCCAGCTCACCACCCCGGGGGGAGACCCAGTACTTC. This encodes CASSPPRGETQYF.

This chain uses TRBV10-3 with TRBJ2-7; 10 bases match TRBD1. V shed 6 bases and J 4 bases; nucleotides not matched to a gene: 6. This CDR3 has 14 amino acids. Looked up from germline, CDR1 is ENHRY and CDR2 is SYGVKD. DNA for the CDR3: TGTGCCATCAGACCGGGACAGGGGACTTACGAGCAGTACTTC. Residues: CAIRPGQGTYEQYF.

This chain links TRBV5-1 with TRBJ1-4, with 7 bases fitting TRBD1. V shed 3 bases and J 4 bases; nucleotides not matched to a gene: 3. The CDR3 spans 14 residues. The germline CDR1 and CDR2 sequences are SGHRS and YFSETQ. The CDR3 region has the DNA TGCGCCAGCAGCTGGGGACAGAGTAATGAAAAACTGTTTTTT. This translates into CASSWGQSNEKLFF.

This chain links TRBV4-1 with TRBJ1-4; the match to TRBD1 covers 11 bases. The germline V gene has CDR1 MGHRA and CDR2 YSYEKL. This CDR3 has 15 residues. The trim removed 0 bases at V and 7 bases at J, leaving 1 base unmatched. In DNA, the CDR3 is TGCGCCAGCAGCCAAGACGGGACAGGGGGTGAAAAACTGTTTTTT. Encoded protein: CASSQDGTGGEKLFF.

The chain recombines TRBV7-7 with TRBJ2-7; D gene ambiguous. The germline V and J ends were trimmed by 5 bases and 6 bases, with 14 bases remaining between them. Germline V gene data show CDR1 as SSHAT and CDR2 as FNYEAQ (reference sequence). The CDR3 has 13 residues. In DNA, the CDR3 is TGTGCCAGCAGCCCCGGACCCCCCGGCGAGCAGTACTTC. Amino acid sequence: CASSPGPPGEQYF.

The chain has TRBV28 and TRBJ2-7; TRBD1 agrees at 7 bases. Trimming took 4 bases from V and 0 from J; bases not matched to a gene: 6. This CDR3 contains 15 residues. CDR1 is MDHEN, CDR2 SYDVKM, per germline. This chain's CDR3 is CASSSPRDSSYEQYF. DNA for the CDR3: TGTGCCAGCAGTTCTCCTCGGGACAGCTCCTACGAGCAGTACTTC.

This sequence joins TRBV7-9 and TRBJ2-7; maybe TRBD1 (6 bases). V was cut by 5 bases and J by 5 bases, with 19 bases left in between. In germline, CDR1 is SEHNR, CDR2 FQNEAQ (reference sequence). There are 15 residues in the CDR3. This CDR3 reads CASSLDRTGRDEQYF. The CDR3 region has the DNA TGTGCCAGCAGCCTCGACCGCACAGGGCGAGACGAGCAGTACTTC. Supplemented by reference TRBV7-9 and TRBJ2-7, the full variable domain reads DTGVSQNPRHKITKRGQNVTFRCDPISEHNRLYWYRQTLGQGPEFLTYFQNEAQLEKSRLLSDRFSAERPKGSFSTLEIQRTEQGDSAMYLCASSLDRTGRDEQYFGPGTRLTVT.

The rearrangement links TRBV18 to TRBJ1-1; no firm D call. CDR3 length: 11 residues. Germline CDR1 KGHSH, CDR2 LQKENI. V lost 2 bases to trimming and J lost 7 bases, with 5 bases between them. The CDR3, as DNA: TGTGCCAGCTCACCAGGCAGTGAAGCTTTCTTT. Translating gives CASSPGSEAFF.

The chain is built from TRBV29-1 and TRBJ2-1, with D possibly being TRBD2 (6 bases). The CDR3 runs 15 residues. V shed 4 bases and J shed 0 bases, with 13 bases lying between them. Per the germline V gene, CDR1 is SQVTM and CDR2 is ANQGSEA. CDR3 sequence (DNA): TGCAGCGTTGTGGGGGGATTGAGCTCCTACAATGAGCAGTTCTTC. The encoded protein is CSVVGGLSSYNEQFF.